A selection of T cell receptor beta chains follows, all from one sample in a study of blood T cell repertoires in COVID-19. The repertoire was sequenced with immunoSEQ multiplex PCR; TCRdb's copy has only in-frame clones and lacks some. The sample includes 200,000 to 300,000 clones, 86% of them seen just once. Sequenced material: PBMCs or T cells enriched from blood (not recorded which). These receptors were taken from a woman aged 18-35 years who had recovered from COVID-19. Each CDR3 is given without its conserved first and last residue.

v_call	j_call	cdr3_aa
TRBV11-2	TRBJ1-1	ASSLGQGGTEAF
TRBV28	TRBJ1-5	ASSLWASNQPQH
TRBV5-8	TRBJ1-5	ASSTGQGDQPQH
TRBV30	TRBJ1-6	AWRGQGNSPLH
TRBV5-4	TRBJ2-2	ASSRQGLNTGELF
TRBV6-2/TRBV6-3	TRBJ1-5	ASSSGQGGQPQH
TRBV30	TRBJ2-1	AWSGGAAYNEQF
TRBV4-1	TRBJ2-3	ASSQARTRSTDTQY
TRBV18	TRBJ2-7	ASSPPAPDNSYEQY
TRBV6-5	TRBJ1-1	ASSYTRDTEAF
TRBV28	TRBJ1-2	ASSFKAGYGYT
TRBV3-1/TRBV3-2	TRBJ1-2	ASSRGTPVCYGYT
TRBV3-1/TRBV3-2	TRBJ2-5	ASSTRVRGGETQY
TRBV18	TRBJ1-1	ASSPRGRTDTEAF
TRBV5-5	TRBJ2-7	ASSLDSGAYEQY
TRBV24-1	TRBJ2-3	ATSDGGSTAESDTQY
TRBV6-2/TRBV6-3	TRBJ2-1	ASSQRGRNEQF
TRBV29-1	TRBJ1-1	SVEERRGMNTEAF
TRBV28	TRBJ1-2	ASSPQRQGVYGYT
TRBV10-2	TRBJ1-1	ASSPGQRNEAF
TRBV5-4	TRBJ2-1	ASSLGQGVGNYNEQF
TRBV11-2	TRBJ1-1	ASSFPRQGNTEAF
TRBV7-3	TRBJ2-1	ASSLIASGIYNEQF
TRBV27	TRBJ1-5	ASSLVVGQPQH
TRBV29-1	TRBJ1-2	SVEEGAAIYGYT
TRBV2	TRBJ1-2	ASSMGGQYYGYT
TRBV6-5	TRBJ2-1	ASIERGRLDEQF
TRBV19	TRBJ2-1	ATSSGRSYNEQF
TRBV19	TRBJ1-4	ASREGGLTTNEKLF
TRBV11-2	TRBJ2-1	ASSHRSGTGFSYNEQF
TRBV2	TRBJ1-2	ASSEALSGGVYGYT
TRBV5-1	TRBJ1-6	ARKPKGRPGNSPLH
TRBV7-8	TRBJ2-5	ASSSKDRGVIKTQY
TRBV2	TRBJ2-3	ASRETTWIDSGRITDTQY